This is a list of T cell receptor beta chains from one sample in a study of T cells after yellow fever vaccination. MiXCR, run by TCRdb on the 5' RACE reads, gives a single entry per CDR3 protein. The profile shows 100,000 to 150,000 distinct CDR3 sequences, around 7.2% of them singletons. This material consisted of CD4+ T cells sorted from PBMCs, taken about 41 days after the first yellow fever vaccination. The origin of the receptors is a man aged 18 to 30 who received the YFV17D yellow fever vaccine. The CDR3 runs from the conserved cysteine through the conserved F or W. The order of the fields is J gene, V gene, clone size, D gene, CDR3 protein. D genes are given only for firm matches. The size entry is marked missing in some rows and otherwise reads once, few, many or a size class.

j_gene: TRBJ2-7
v_gene: TRBV2
abundance: .
d_gene: .
CDR3aa: CASRGTVTSYEQYF

j_gene: TRBJ1-6
v_gene: TRBV5-1
abundance: many
d_gene: .
CDR3aa: CASSLVAGDNSPLHF

j_gene: TRBJ2-1
v_gene: TRBV5-1
abundance: many
d_gene: .
CDR3aa: CASTRPGASSYNEQFF

j_gene: TRBJ1-6
v_gene: TRBV4-1
abundance: .
d_gene: .
CDR3aa: CASSQRGGNNSPLHF

j_gene: TRBJ2-5
v_gene: TRBV7-2
abundance: many
d_gene: .
CDR3aa: CASKEGGVETQYF

j_gene: TRBJ2-1
v_gene: TRBV7-2
abundance: many
d_gene: .
CDR3aa: CASSQNRNEQFF

j_gene: TRBJ2-3
v_gene: TRBV7-2
abundance: many
d_gene: .
CDR3aa: CASSPNTDTQYF

j_gene: TRBJ2-3
v_gene: TRBV12-3/TRBV12-4
abundance: many
d_gene: TRBD1
CDR3aa: CASSSPGTALDTQYF

j_gene: TRBJ2-3
v_gene: TRBV28
abundance: many
d_gene: TRBD2
CDR3aa: CASSPPGLAGFTDTQYF

j_gene: TRBJ2-3
v_gene: TRBV5-1
abundance: many
d_gene: .
CDR3aa: CASSLMVQGLDTQYF

j_gene: TRBJ1-6
v_gene: TRBV6-2/TRBV6-3
abundance: many
d_gene: TRBD1
CDR3aa: CASRADRRGSPLHF

j_gene: TRBJ2-3
v_gene: TRBV5-6
abundance: many
d_gene: TRBD1
CDR3aa: CASRTGETDTQYF

j_gene: TRBJ1-5
v_gene: TRBV5-4
abundance: .
d_gene: TRBD1
CDR3aa: CASSLGGQGTNQPQHF

j_gene: TRBJ1-1
v_gene: TRBV5-1
abundance: many
d_gene: .
CDR3aa: CASSLPLGGLNTEAFF

j_gene: TRBJ2-5
v_gene: TRBV6-2/TRBV6-3
abundance: many
d_gene: .
CDR3aa: CASSYIGDFGETQYF

j_gene: TRBJ1-1
v_gene: TRBV30
abundance: many
d_gene: .
CDR3aa: CAWSVVGFSEAFF

j_gene: TRBJ2-3
v_gene: TRBV7-9
abundance: many
d_gene: .
CDR3aa: CASSLTLRTDTQYF

j_gene: TRBJ2-5
v_gene: TRBV7-8
abundance: many
d_gene: TRBD1
CDR3aa: CASSLRTTGGGQETQYF

j_gene: TRBJ1-4
v_gene: TRBV7-6
abundance: many
d_gene: .
CDR3aa: CASSSGGKLFF

j_gene: TRBJ1-1
v_gene: TRBV29-1
abundance: few
d_gene: TRBD1
CDR3aa: CSVEYPAGTGGGMKVEAFF

j_gene: TRBJ2-1
v_gene: TRBV7-3
abundance: .
d_gene: .
CDR3aa: CASSPLGGEGRNEQFF

j_gene: TRBJ2-5
v_gene: TRBV4-3
abundance: many
d_gene: .
CDR3aa: CASSQNSRWETQYF

j_gene: TRBJ2-3
v_gene: TRBV12-3/TRBV12-4
abundance: .
d_gene: .
CDR3aa: CASSLSGGGGPLIDTQYF

j_gene: TRBJ2-4
v_gene: TRBV27
abundance: many
d_gene: .
CDR3aa: CASSLSEGKAKNIQYF

j_gene: TRBJ1-5
v_gene: TRBV28
abundance: many
d_gene: TRBD1
CDR3aa: CASNSRGSDQPQHF

j_gene: TRBJ2-1
v_gene: TRBV11-2
abundance: many
d_gene: TRBD2
CDR3aa: CASMRGYDYNEQFF

j_gene: TRBJ2-1
v_gene: TRBV6-1
abundance: many
d_gene: TRBD2
CDR3aa: CASGGRALYNEQFF

j_gene: TRBJ2-3
v_gene: TRBV24-1
abundance: many
d_gene: .
CDR3aa: CATRRQLTDTQYF

j_gene: TRBJ1-3
v_gene: TRBV12-3/TRBV12-4
abundance: many
d_gene: .
CDR3aa: CASSPGTNTIYF

j_gene: TRBJ2-1
v_gene: TRBV5-1
abundance: many
d_gene: TRBD1
CDR3aa: CASSPGQGIYNEQFF

j_gene: TRBJ2-6
v_gene: TRBV7-7
abundance: many
d_gene: .
CDR3aa: CASSLGGANVLTF

j_gene: TRBJ2-5
v_gene: TRBV5-1
abundance: many
d_gene: TRBD2
CDR3aa: CASSFTTSGGETQYF